The clone carrying this T cell receptor (beta chain) was picked up one time. Its specificity is unknown. Clones were read by immunoSEQ multiplex PCR, and TCRdb kept only the in-frame ones, dropping some. The sample shows 150,000 to 200,000 clones, 70% to 90% of them seen only once. This specimen comes from a study of T cell responses to AZD1222 COVID-19 vaccine. Findings and limits, study-wide: In all cases, repertoires were sampled only after the peak T cell response.

The CDR3 is 14 residues long. CDR1 MGHDK and CDR2 SYGVNS come from the germline V gene. V shed 1 base and J shed 2 bases, with 8 bases lying between them. The specimen was peripheral blood, collected 28 days after the second AZD1222 dose. J is TRBJ1-2 and V is TRBV25-1, with D possibly matching TRBD1 (6 bases). This TCR was sampled from an adult who received the AZD1222 COVID-19 vaccine. The CDR3 reads CASSELTGNYGYTF. CDR3 DNA: TGTGCCAGCAGTGAATTAACAGGGAACTATGGCTACACCTTC.